The entry below describes one TCR beta chain. The antigen remains unidentified. Here immunoSEQ multiplex PCR was the method, and the copy in TCRdb shows in-frame clones only, minus some. The data hold under 20,000 clones, with approximately 87% observed a single time. The V and J ends lost 3 bases and 8 bases, in that order; junction bases with no gene match: 8. CDR3 size: 14 residues. Germline CDR1 is MNHNS and CDR2 is SASEGT. These data come from a study of graft-versus-host responses after intestinal transplantation. Study in general: Isolated intestinal, liver-intestinal, or multivisceral transplants were what recipients had. Every transplant recipient was induced with anti-thymocyte globulin, then maintained on tacrolimus and steroids for approximately three years. Study-level results: Recipient marrow contained GvH clones, some of which appeared first in ileum or blood.

The input for sequencing was bone marrow, taken approximately 130 days after intestinal transplantation. The chain has TRBV6-1 and TRBJ1-2; TRBD1 aligns across 8 bases. This clonotype originated in a human patient who received an intestinal transplant, so some T cells may come from the graft donor. The CDR3 DNA sequence: TGTGCCAGCAGTGAGTCCCAGGGGGCGCGGGGCTACACCTTC. Protein sequence: CASSESQGARGYTF.